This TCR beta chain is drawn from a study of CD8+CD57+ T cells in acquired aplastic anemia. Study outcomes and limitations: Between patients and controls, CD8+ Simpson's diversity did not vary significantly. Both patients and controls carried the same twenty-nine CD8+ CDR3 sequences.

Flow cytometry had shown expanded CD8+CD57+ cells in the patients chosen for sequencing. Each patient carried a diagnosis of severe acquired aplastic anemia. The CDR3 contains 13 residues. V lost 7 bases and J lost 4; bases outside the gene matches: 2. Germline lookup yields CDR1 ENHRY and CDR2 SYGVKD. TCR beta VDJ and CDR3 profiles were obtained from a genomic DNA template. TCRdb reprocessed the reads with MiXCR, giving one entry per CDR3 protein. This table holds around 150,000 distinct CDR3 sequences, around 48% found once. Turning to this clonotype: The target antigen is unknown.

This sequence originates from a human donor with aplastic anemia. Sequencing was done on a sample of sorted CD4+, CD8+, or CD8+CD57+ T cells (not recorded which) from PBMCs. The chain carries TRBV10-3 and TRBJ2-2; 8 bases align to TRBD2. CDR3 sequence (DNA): TGTGCCATCACACGGGAGGGCACCGGGGAGCTGTTTTTT. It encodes CAITREGTGELFF.